The 18 T cell receptor beta chains given below trace back to one sample, sequenced in a study of blood T cell repertoires in COVID-19. The protocol was immunoSEQ multiplex PCR, while the TCRdb copy is restricted to in-frame clones and leaves out a portion. The table shows tens of thousands of clones, with approximately 83% occurring only once. Sample: peripheral blood. All receptors come from a human donor in a cohort sampled during active COVID-19.

The chain carries TRBV19 and TRBJ2-7; TRBD2 matches at 8 bases. Per germline, CDR1 LNHDA and CDR2 SQIVND (reference sequence). Germline trimming cut 4 bases from V and 6 bases from J; bases unmatched to any gene: 5. CDR3 length: 13 residues. CDR3 bases: TGTGCCAGTAGTACCGGGAGGGCGGGCGAGCAGTACTTC. It yields the protein CASSTGRAGEQYF.

The gene calls are TRBV7-3 and TRBJ2-1, with a possible D match to TRBD1 (6 bases). The germline CDR1 and CDR2 sequences are SGHTA and FQGTGA. The V and J ends lost 3 bases and 7 bases respectively, with 16 bases between them. The CDR3 is made up of 15 amino acids. CDR3 sequence: CASSLVGAARNEQFF. CDR3 DNA: TGTGCCAGCAGCTTGGTGGGGGCGGCCCGGAATGAGCAGTTCTTC. The full variable domain, in which reference TRBV7-3 and TRBJ2-1 provide the parts outside the CDR3, is GAGVSQTPSNKVTEKGKYVELRCDPISGHTALYWYRQSLGQGPEFLIYFQGTGAADDSGLPNDRFFAVRPEGSVSTLKIQRTERGDSAVYLCASSLVGAARNEQFFGPGTRLTVL.

This chain uses TRBV7-6 with TRBJ1-3; D gene unclear. Germline values: CDR1 SGHVS, CDR2 FNYEAQ. The length of the CDR3 is 17 residues. V lost 3 bases and J 0 bases, leaving 15 bases between the germline ends. The CDR3 nucleotides read TGTGCCAGCAGCTTGGACGGGGATACCTTCTCTGGAAACACCATATATTTT. Protein product: CASSLDGDTFSGNTIYF.

This clone is a singleton in its sample. The rearrangement joins TRBV7-8 to TRBJ2-1; TRBD2 matches 12 bases. Germline values: CDR1 SGHVS, CDR2 FQNEAQ. V trimming: 2 bases; J trimming: 3 bases; junction bases outside the gene matches: 5. The CDR3 runs 17 residues. The CDR3 here is CASSLTRTSGVYNEQFF. CDR3 nucleotides: TGTGCCAGCAGCTTAACGAGGACTAGCGGGGTCTACAATGAGCAGTTCTTC.

The V gene is TRBV5-1, the J gene TRBJ1-5; 8 positions match TRBD1. Germline lookup yields CDR1 SGHRS and CDR2 YFSETQ. After removal of 0 bases from V and 0 bases from J, the junction contained 11 bases not matched to a gene. The CDR3 loop spans 19 amino acids. CDR3 DNA: TGCGCCAGCAGCTTGGAAGGGTTTGGACAGGGTTATAGCAATCAGCCCCAGCATTTT. Its translation is CASSLEGFGQGYSNQPQHF.

V gene TRBV9 combines with J gene TRBJ1-4; a weak D match, TRBD1 (5 bases). The CDR3 consists of 15 residues. Germline CDR1 SGDLS, CDR2 YYNGEE. V lost 0 bases to trimming and J lost 1 base, with 7 bases between them. The CDR3 nucleotides are TGTGCCAGCAGCGTAGGCAGGGAAACTAATGAAAAACTGTTTTTT. This translates into CASSVGRETNEKLFF.

This clone was seen only a few times. V is TRBV4-1 and J is TRBJ2-7; no clear D gene. V was cut by 0 bases and J by 9 bases, with 9 bases left in between. The germline V gene has CDR1 MGHRA and CDR2 YSYEKL. The CDR3 contains 12 residues. CDR3 amino acids: CASSQEGYLQYF. The CDR3 region has the DNA TGCGCCAGCAGCCAAGAGGGCTATCTGCAGTACTTC.

This clone was seen only once. The genes are TRBV5-4 and TRBJ1-1; D might be TRBD1 (5 bases). V lost 4 bases, J lost 1 base, and 14 bases lay in between. CDR3 length: 15 amino acids. Germline V lookup: CDR1 SGHNT, CDR2 YYREEE (reference sequence). CDR3 nucleotides: TGTGCCAGCAGCCCCTACCTGACAGAGAACACTGAAGCTTTCTTT. Its protein product is CASSPYLTENTEAFF.

The J gene is TRBJ1-4, the V gene TRBV7-9; D ambiguous. The germline CDR1 and CDR2 sequences are SEHNR and FQNEAQ (reference sequence). The CDR3 runs to 17 residues. Trimming cost V 1 base and J 6 bases, with 18 bases left between them. DNA for the CDR3: TGTGCCAGCAGCTTAGTGGGAGGGCCGGCACTGGATGAAAAACTGTTTTTT. Encoded protein: CASSLVGGPALDEKLFF.

This clone came up a few times. V gene TRBV5-4 combines with J gene TRBJ1-1; TRBD1 agrees at 7 bases. CDR1 SGHNT and CDR2 YYREEE come from the germline V gene (reference sequence). V gave up 5 bases and J gave up 5 bases; unmatched junction bases: 6. This CDR3 region has 13 residues. The DNA of the CDR3 is TGTGCCAGCAGTCAGGGGGATGGAACTGAAGCTTTCTTT. Translating it yields CASSQGDGTEAFF.

The gene calls are TRBV9 and TRBJ2-1, with 9 bases aligning to TRBD2. The CDR3 is 14 residues long. In germline, CDR1 is SGDLS, CDR2 YYNGEE. V was pared by 9 bases and J by 9 bases, with 13 bases of the junction left unmatched. The CDR3 DNA sequence: TGTGCCACCTCAGTGGGCGGGGGGGCTGGTGAGCAGTTCTTC. Its protein is CATSVGGGAGEQFF. The full variable domain, in which reference TRBV9 and TRBJ2-1 provide the parts outside the CDR3, is DSGVTQTPKHLITATGQRVTLRCSPRSGDLSVYWYQQSLDQGLQFLIQYYNGEERAKGNILERFSAQQFPDLHSELNLSSLELGDSALYFCATSVGGGAGEQFFGPGTRLTVL.

This CDR3 reads CASSLGQGNTEAFF. The CDR3 nucleotides read TGTGCCAGCAGTTTAGGACAGGGGAACACTGAAGCTTTCTTT. The rearrangement uses TRBV27 and TRBJ1-1; 8 bases fit TRBD1. This CDR3 is built from 14 residues. After removal of 2 bases from V and 1 base from J, the junction contained 0 bases not matched to a gene. The germline CDR1 and CDR2 sequences are MNHEY and SMNVEV (reference sequence).

The chain uses TRBV7-9 and TRBJ2-1, with 7 bases that match TRBD1. CDR3 size: 14 residues. Germline V CDR1 and CDR2: SEHNR, FQNEAQ (reference sequence). V was pared by 7 bases and J by 5 bases, with 8 bases of the junction left unmatched. The CDR3 protein is CASKANTGDNEQFF. CDR3 nucleotides: TGTGCCAGCAAGGCCAACACAGGGGACAATGAGCAGTTCTTC. Full variable domain (missing parts from reference TRBV7-9 and TRBJ2-1): DTGVSQNPRHKITKRGQNVTFRCDPISEHNRLYWYRQTLGQGPEFLTYFQNEAQLEKSRLLSDRFSAERPKGSFSTLEIQRTEQGDSAMYLCASKANTGDNEQFFGPGTRLTVL.

This clone was counted between two and nine times. The DNA for the CDR3 is TGTGCCAGCAGCTCCAGGTTTTTTACCGAAAAACTGTTTTTT. The encoded protein is CASSSRFFTEKLFF. J is TRBJ1-4 and V is TRBV5-6; D unresolved. Germline V gene sequence: CDR1 SGHDT, CDR2 YYEEEE. The CDR3 covers 14 residues. V was cut by 3 bases and J by 8 bases, with 14 bases left in between. Full variable domain (rest looked up from reference TRBV5-6 and TRBJ1-4): DAGVTQSPTHLIKTRGQQVTLRCSPKSGHDTVSWYQQALGQGPQFIFQYYEEEERQRGNFPDRFSGHQFPNYSSELNVNALLLGDSALYLCASSSRFFTEKLFFGSGTQLSVL.

The chain recombines TRBV11-2 with TRBJ2-7, with TRBD1 as a possible D gene (5 bases). V was pared by 1 base and J by 2 bases, with 9 bases between. The germline CDR1 and CDR2 sequences are SGHAT and FQNNGV. This CDR3 contains 14 residues. The CDR3 protein is CASSLGSGPYEQYF. The CDR3, as DNA: TGTGCCAGCAGCTTAGGTTCAGGGCCCTACGAGCAGTACTTC.

The J gene is TRBJ2-7, the V gene TRBV11-1; perhaps TRBD1 as D (6 bases). V was shortened by 3 bases and J by 1 base, with 7 bases between the two germline ends. The CDR3 is 13 residues long. The V gene's germline CDR1 is SGHAT and CDR2 FQDESV (reference sequence). CDR3 bases: TGTGCCAGCAGCTTGGGGACATCCTACGAGCAGTACTTC. It encodes CASSLGTSYEQYF.

This chain connects TRBV5-1 to TRBJ2-7; 10 positions match TRBD2. The CDR3 runs 14 residues. Trimming cost V 4 bases and J 5 bases; bases outside gene matches: 6. Germline V CDR1 and CDR2: SGHRS, YFSETQ. DNA for the CDR3: TGCGCCAGCAGCCTAGGGACTAGCGACCACGAGCAGTACTTC. It specifies CASSLGTSDHEQYF. The full variable domain, with the rest looked up from reference TRBV5-1 and TRBJ2-7, is KAGVTQTPRYLIKTRGQQVTLSCSPISGHRSVSWYQQTPGQGLQFLFEYFSETQRNKGNFPGRFSGRQFSNSRSEMNVSTLELGDSALYLCASSLGTSDHEQYFGPGTRLTVT.

The V and J genes are TRBV5-4 and TRBJ2-7, with D unresolved. V lost 0 bases and J 1 base, leaving 5 bases between the germline ends. From germline, CDR1 is SGHNT and CDR2 YYREEE (reference sequence). The CDR3 loop spans 13 amino acids. This CDR3 is CASSLDQSYEQYF. The CDR3 bases are TGTGCCAGCAGCTTGGATCAGTCCTACGAGCAGTACTTC.